This TCR beta chain appears in the sequencing data of a study of OX40 agonist ivuxolimab in advanced cancers. Study-level information: From 23 to 79 years was the age range, with a mean of around 60 years, and 65% to 90% were male.

TCRdb keeps only in-frame clones here, not all; method: immunoSEQ multiplex PCR. The profile shows tens of thousands of clones, about 90% of them singletons. Study observations and caveats: At 0.1 to 3.0 mg/kg, clonal expansion of CD4+ and CD8+ blood T cells had occurred by week 6. The specificity for antigen of the expanded peripheral T cells was not determined.

At cycle 4 day 1, cycle 7 day 1, and baseline, blood was sampled. CDR3 length: 15 amino acids. Germline CDR1 reads GTSNPN; CDR2 reads SVGIG (reference sequence). Trimming cost V 3 bases and J 8 bases, with 19 bases left between them. With respect to this clone: Antigen unknown.

The source is an adult with an advanced solid tumor such as melanoma, head and neck, liver or kidney cancer. The source material was CD4+ or CD8+ T cells sorted from blood, sampled in a trial of the OX40 agonist ivuxolimab. The rearrangement links TRBV30 to TRBJ1-4; D not certain. CDR3 sequence (DNA): TGTGCCTGGAGCCCCCCCTCGCCGGAGTCCGAAAAACTGTTTTTT. Translating gives CAWSPPSPESEKLFF.